A single sample gave rise to the 15 T cell receptor beta chains below, sequenced in a study of blood T cells in healthy people across ages. PCR was performed a second time for about 7 to 11 cycles using a sample-barcoded 5' primer and a J-beta primer mix. MiXCR, run by TCRdb on the 5' RACE reads, gives a single entry per CDR3 protein. The sample comprises approximately 600,000 distinct CDR3 sequences, 58% of which are singletons, and 30% to 45% rests with the top ten. The specimen was blood. These receptors were obtained from a man aged 60 to 75 in good health.

The rearrangement joins TRBV7-6 to TRBJ1-5; unclear D gene. Germline V gives CDR1 SGHVS, CDR2 FNYEAQ. The V and J ends lost 2 bases and 2 bases respectively, with 7 bases between them. There are 14 residues in the CDR3. CDR3 region: CASSLSHGNQPQHF. CDR3 nucleotide sequence: TGTGCCAGCAGCTTATCGCACGGCAATCAGCCCCAGCATTTT.

The V gene is TRBV20-1, the J gene TRBJ1-2; possibly TRBD1 for D (5 bases). Trimming removed 8 bases from V and 2 bases from J, with 18 bases in between. Germline CDR1 and CDR2: DFQATT and SNEGSKA (reference sequence). CDR3 size: 14 residues. The CDR3 reads CSPTSGPKNYGYTF. DNA of the CDR3: TGCAGTCCGACGTCAGGGCCTAAGAACTATGGCTACACCTTC.

This clonotype came up a few times. The V gene is TRBV29-1, the J gene TRBJ2-5, with D perhaps matching TRBD2 (6 bases). Germline lookup yields CDR1 SQVTM and CDR2 ANQGSEA. The CDR3 loop spans 12 amino acids. V lost 5 bases and J 4 bases, leaving 11 bases between the germline ends. This chain's CDR3 is CSVFRGRETQYF. CDR3 in DNA: TGCAGCGTTTTCCGGGGGAGAGAGACCCAGTACTTC.

The table lists this clonotype with a few counts. V is TRBV20-1 and J is TRBJ1-1; D uncertain. Trimming took 6 bases from V and 3 from J, leaving 11 bases between them. The CDR3 is made up of 12 amino acids. The germline gives CDR1 DFQATT, CDR2 SNEGSKA (reference sequence). The CDR3 is CSASGRDTEAFF. CDR3 coding DNA: TGCAGTGCCTCCGGACGGGACACTGAAGCTTTCTTT.

The chain recombines TRBV9 with TRBJ2-3, with 9 bases identical to TRBD2. Germline CDR1 reads SGDLS; CDR2 reads YYNGEE. Unmatched junction bases numbered 12, after V lost 6 bases and J lost 4 bases. This CDR3 region has 16 residues. DNA for the CDR3: TGTGCCAGCAATGCGGGGGGGGCTGTCACGGCAGATACGCAGTATTTT. Its translation: CASNAGGAVTADTQYF.

The rearrangement uses TRBV4-1 and TRBJ2-3; D may be TRBD2 (5 bases). V lost 0 bases, J lost 11 bases, and 12 bases lay in between. Germline CDR1 is MGHRA and CDR2 is YSYEKL. The CDR3 covers 13 residues. CDR3 in DNA: TGCGCCAGCAGCCAAGATGCGCAACGGGGGCAGTATTTT. Protein: CASSQDAQRGQYF.

This clonotype showed up just a few times. The chain joins TRBV5-1 to TRBJ1-6; TRBD1 aligns across 11 bases. The CDR3 covers 15 residues. CDR1 SGHRS and CDR2 YFSETQ come from the germline V gene. V shed 4 bases, J shed 10 bases, and the junction held 7 bases outside the gene matches. The DNA of the CDR3 is TGCGCCAGCAGCCCCCCGGACAGGGGGCACTCACCCCTCCACTTT. Amino acids: CASSPPDRGHSPLHF.

This clonotype was observed a few times. With a much larger clone just one base away, this may be a read error. This chain links TRBV20-1 with TRBJ2-1; TRBD1 or TRBD2 may be the D gene (6 bases each). The J call may be incorrect, as the DNA end agrees better with TRBJ2-7. The CDR3 extends over 13 amino acids. From germline, CDR1 is DFQATT and CDR2 SNEGSKA (reference sequence). Here the CDR3 DNA reads TGCAGCGTCGGGGGCAGCTCCTACAATGAGCAGTACTTC. Protein: CSVGGSSYNEQYF.

The chain links TRBV2 to TRBJ2-7; 8 nucleotides agree with TRBD1. The junction had 9 bases not matched to a gene; V was cut back by 1 base and J by 4 bases. Germline V gene data show CDR1 as SNHLY and CDR2 as FYNNEI. This CDR3 region has 16 residues. The CDR3 DNA sequence: TGTGCCAGCAGTGAAGACCATGGACAGGGCGGGTACGAGCAGTACTTC. Translated, it gives CASSEDHGQGGYEQYF.

This clonotype was observed a few times. The V call is TRBV20-1, the J call TRBJ2-5; perhaps TRBD2 as D (6 bases). This CDR3 spans 13 amino acids. Germline lookup yields CDR1 DFQATT and CDR2 SNEGSKA (reference sequence). Trimming removed 5 bases from V and 5 bases from J, with 15 bases in between. The CDR3 spells CSAPRLGTETQYF. The CDR3 nucleotides are TGCAGTGCTCCCCGACTAGGAACGGAGACCCAGTACTTC.

This clonotype was seen a single time. The chain links TRBV10-2 to TRBJ2-1, with 10 bases fitting TRBD2. Germline V gene sequence: CDR1 WSHSY, CDR2 SAAADI. The ends lost 3 bases at V and 6 bases at J; junction bases unmatched: 2. The CDR3 extends over 14 amino acids. Here the CDR3 reads CASSELAGSNEQFF. The DNA for the CDR3 is TGCGCCAGCAGTGAACTAGCGGGGAGCAATGAGCAGTTCTTC.

This clonotype came up once. The chain employs TRBV5-5 and TRBJ2-4; D may be TRBD1 or TRBD2 (5 bases each). The tail of the sequence fits TRBJ2-7 better, so the J call may be wrong. Germline V gives CDR1 SGHKS, CDR2 YYEKEE (reference sequence). The CDR3 has 15 amino acids. The CDR3 DNA reads as TGTGCCAGCAGCTCAATCCCCGGGGCGGCCTACGAGCAGTACTTC. Translating gives CASSSIPGAAYEQYF.

The chain joins TRBV6-1 to TRBJ2-7; 8 nucleotides agree with TRBD1. Per the germline V gene, CDR1 is MNHNS and CDR2 is SASEGT. The CDR3 has 14 amino acids. V lost 6 bases to trimming and J lost 4 bases; unmatched junction nucleotides: 8. CDR3 residues: CASRTGGRNYEQYF. The CDR3 nucleotides are TGTGCCAGCAGAACAGGGGGTAGAAATTACGAGCAGTACTTC.

This chain joins TRBV6-2 or TRBV6-3 and TRBJ2-3; D assignment may be TRBD1 or TRBD2 (5 bases each). V was pared by 6 bases and J by 9 bases, with 10 bases between. The CDR3 is 11 residues long. Germline loops: CDR1 MNHEY, CDR2 SVGEGT. The CDR3 loop reads CASSPGATQYF. Written as DNA, the CDR3 is TGTGCCAGCAGCCCCGGGGCCACGCAGTATTTT.

The J gene is TRBJ1-5, the V gene TRBV7-2; D unresolved. CDR1 is SGHTA, CDR2 FQGNSA, per germline. Trimming stripped 4 bases from V and 4 bases from J, with 8 bases between. This CDR3 has 13 amino acids. The CDR3 reads CASSSEQNQPQHF. The CDR3 DNA is TGTGCCAGCAGCTCCGAGCAAAATCAGCCCCAGCATTTT.